What follows are 2 T cell receptor beta chains derived from one specimen sequenced in a study of vaccination effects on CD4 cells after COVID-19. The culture ran for less than 12 days, and then CD4+ T cells were isolated. The protocol was immunoSEQ multiplex PCR, while the TCRdb copy is restricted to in-frame clones and leaves out a portion. The data show approximately 50,000 clones, around 76% seen once. The antigens these receptors bind are not known. Sequenced here: CD4+ T cells from PBMCs cultured without peptide, sampled before COVID-19 vaccination. Every receptor here comes from a human donor who had a prior SARS-CoV-2 infection.

The chain is built from TRBV7-2 and TRBJ2-1, with 10 positions matching TRBD2. The trim removed 2 bases at V and 5 bases at J, leaving 3 bases unmatched. Germline loops: CDR1 SGHTA, CDR2 FQGNSA. The CDR3 is 15 residues long. CDR3 sequence: CASSLSSGGNNEQFF. The CDR3 DNA reads as TGTGCCAGCAGCTTATCTAGCGGGGGTAACAATGAGCAGTTCTTC.

The chain uses TRBV11-3 and TRBJ2-7; TRBD1 is a possible D gene (6 bases). The germline CDR1 and CDR2 sequences are SGHNT and YENEEA. Trimming removed 5 bases at V and 1 base at J, with 15 bases between. There are 15 residues in the CDR3. CDR3 DNA: TGTGCCAGCAGCAACGGACAGCCAGGTTCCTACGAGCAGTACTTC. Protein: CASSNGQPGSYEQYF. Based on the CDR3 plus reference TRBV11-3 and TRBJ2-7, the full variable domain is EAGVVQSPRYKIIEKKQPVAFWCNPISGHNTLYWYLQNLGQGPELLIRYENEEAVDDSQLPKDRFSAERLKGVDSTLKIQPAELGDSAVYLCASSNGQPGSYEQYFGPGTRLTVT.